The 9 T cell receptor beta chains in this list originate from one sample, sequenced in a study of long-term antiretroviral therapy in people with HIV. An immunoSEQ assay, version v3.0, was performed at survey level. Method: immunoSEQ multiplex PCR; TCRdb's copy keeps in-frame clones and lacks some. The sample contains tens of thousands of clones, roughly 85% of which appear only once. The material sequenced was unsorted PBMCs, taken approximately 3.5 years after starting antiretroviral therapy. Every receptor here comes from a man between 18 and 29 years old with HIV.

The rearrangement uses TRBV21-1 and TRBJ2-7; the table's D call of TRBD2 was not tested on the DNA. TRBV21-1 is described as a pseudogene. This CDR3 comprises 15 residues. The CDR3 DNA follows: TGTGCCAGCAGCAAAGGCGTACAGCGGAGACCCACGCGGTACTTC. It translates to CASSKGVQRRPTRYF.

The chain has TRBV5-4 and TRBJ2-7; 7 bases line up with TRBD2. Trimming at V came to 4 bases and at J to 6 bases, leaving 13 bases not matched to a gene. CDR3 length equals 15 residues. CDR1 is SGHNT and CDR2 is YYREEE in the germline V gene (reference sequence). DNA for the CDR3: TGTGCCAGCAGCCCCGGACTAGATCCGGTCTCCGAGCAGTACTTC. Encoded protein: CASSPGLDPVSEQYF.

The chain has TRBV7-3 and TRBJ2-1, with D uncertain. CDR1 and CDR2 from the germline V gene are SGHTA and FQGTGA. This CDR3 has 17 residues. Trimming left V 0 bases short and J 0 bases short, with 12 bases between. In DNA form, the CDR3 reads TGTGCCAGCAGCTTAACGTTCGGGTCTAGCTCCTACAATGAGCAGTTCTTC. Translated, it gives CASSLTFGSSSYNEQFF.

J is TRBJ1-1 and V is TRBV18; D remains unclear. The germline CDR1 and CDR2 sequences are KGHSH and LQKENI. The ends were cut back, 2 bases at V and 0 bases at J, with 10 bases in the middle. CDR3 length equals 15 residues. In nucleotides, the CDR3 is TGTGCCAGCTCACCAGATGGACGGATGAACACTGAAGCTTTCTTT. Protein product: CASSPDGRMNTEAFF.

The J gene is TRBJ2-2, the V gene TRBV12-5; TRBD2 aligns across 13 bases. Germline CDR1 and CDR2: LGHNT and FRNRAP. V gave up 2 bases and J gave up 3 bases; unmatched junction bases: 9. The CDR3 is made up of 19 amino acids. CDR3 DNA: TGTGCTAGTGGTTTGTTACTAGCGGGAGGGCCCCCCGACACCGGGGAGCTGTTTTTT. Translation: CASGLLLAGGPPDTGELFF.

V and J are TRBV5-8 and TRBJ1-1; TRBD1 agrees at 10 bases. CDR3 length equals 17 residues. Germline assignment: CDR1 SGHTS and CDR2 YDEGEE. The ends lost 3 bases at V and 4 bases at J; junction bases unmatched: 12. Written as DNA, the CDR3 is TGTGCCAGCAGCTCCACGGGACAGGGGAGTTTATCCACTGAAGCTTTCTTT. Its translation is CASSSTGQGSLSTEAFF.

The genes are TRBV7-9 and TRBJ2-1; 9 bases agree with TRBD2. Germline V CDR1 and CDR2: SEHNR, FQNEAQ (reference sequence). The J segment lost 3 bases and the V segment lost 5 bases, leaving 11 bases of the junction unmatched. CDR3 length equals 17 residues. The CDR3 loop is CASSAGGASGFYNEQFF. In DNA, the CDR3 is TGTGCCAGCAGCGCGGGGGGGGCTAGCGGGTTCTACAATGAGCAGTTCTTC.

CDR3 sequence reads: CASSRYWTVHYEQYF. The CDR3, as DNA: TGTGCCAGCAGCCGCTATTGGACGGTCCACTACGAGCAGTACTTC. The chain is built from TRBV21-1 and TRBJ2-7. TRBV21-1 is termed a pseudogene. This CDR3 has 15 amino acids.

The rearrangement uses TRBV27 and TRBJ1-1; D remains ambiguous. This CDR3 contains 13 residues. Germline V gene data show CDR1 as MNHEY and CDR2 as SMNVEV (reference sequence). V was trimmed by 6 bases and J by 7 bases, leaving 15 bases between them. The CDR3 region has the DNA TGTGCCAGCAGGGGCGCTCCCGGTGGTGAAGCTTTCTTT. It translates to CASRGAPGGEAFF.